This passage covers 9 T cell receptor beta chains from one sample sequenced in a study of T cell responses to AZD1222 COVID-19 vaccine. The data were produced by immunoSEQ multiplex PCR, yet TCRdb's version contains in-frame clones alone and is incomplete. The sample contains more than 95,000 clones, roughly 88% of which appear only once. Sequencing was performed on peripheral blood, taken on day 0 of AZD1222 vaccination. These receptors originate from an adult in good health.

This rearrangement joins TRBV10-2 to TRBJ2-7; D is unclear. The germline V gene encodes CDR1 WSHSY and CDR2 SAAADI. CDR3 length equals 13 residues. V was shortened by 3 bases and J by 0 bases, with 6 bases between the two germline ends. The CDR3 DNA reads TGCGCCAGCAGTGATTGGTACTCCTACGAGCAGTACTTC. This encodes CASSDWYSYEQYF.

The V call is TRBV9, the J call TRBJ2-1; 9 bases fit TRBD2. Unmatched junction bases numbered 1, after V lost 3 bases and J lost 0 bases. The CDR3 is 15 amino acids. From germline, CDR1 is SGDLS and CDR2 YYNGEE. This CDR3 is CASSGSGSSYNEQFF. In DNA form, the CDR3 reads TGTGCCAGCAGCGGTAGCGGGAGCTCCTACAATGAGCAGTTCTTC.

This clone has a single count. This chain joins TRBV6-5 and TRBJ2-1; a weak D match, TRBD1 (6 bases). The V and J ends lost 2 bases and 4 bases respectively, with 9 bases between them. CDR1 and CDR2 from the germline V gene are MNHEY and SVGAGI. This CDR3 region has 14 residues. DNA of the CDR3: TGTGCCAGCAGTTACCGGGACATTTACAATGAGCAGTTCTTC. The encoded protein is CASSYRDIYNEQFF.

This chain connects TRBV7-8 to TRBJ1-6; a weak D match, TRBD1 (5 bases). Germline CDR1 and CDR2: SGHVS and FQNEAQ. Trimming left V 5 bases short and J 6 bases short, with 17 bases between. The length of the CDR3 is 16 residues. CDR3 region: CASSPSRGDLNSPLHF. The DNA for the CDR3 is TGTGCCAGCAGCCCAAGTAGGGGAGATCTTAATTCACCCCTCCACTTT.

The chain couples TRBV18 to TRBJ2-1, with 7 bases fitting TRBD2. The CDR3 extends over 17 amino acids. V was pared by 2 bases and J by 2 bases, with 9 bases of the junction left unmatched. From germline, CDR1 is KGHSH and CDR2 LQKENI. The DNA for the CDR3 is TGTGCCAGCTCACCAATCGGAGTGGGAGGGCCCTACAATGAGCAGTTCTTC. Protein product: CASSPIGVGGPYNEQFF.

The count of this clone is one. The chain couples TRBV7-2 to TRBJ2-7; 8 positions agree with TRBD2. The CDR3 runs to 16 residues. V gave up 1 base and J gave up 4 bases; unmatched junction bases: 9. From germline, CDR1 is SGHTA and CDR2 FQGNSA. CDR3 amino acids: CASSLGGGGPPYEQYF. The CDR3 nucleotides read TGTGCCAGCAGCTTAGGGGGCGGGGGGCCACCATACGAGCAGTACTTC.

The gene calls are TRBV18 and TRBJ2-1; no definite D call. The CDR3 has 13 residues. The V gene's germline CDR1 is KGHSH and CDR2 LQKENI. The V end lost 1 base, the J end lost 8 bases, and 9 bases lay between the germline ends. CDR3 DNA: TGTGCCAGCTCACCACTGCCTGTTGATGAGCAGTTCTTC. It specifies CASSPLPVDEQFF.

This chain connects TRBV4-3 to TRBJ2-5; TRBD1 agrees at 7 bases. This CDR3 is built from 15 residues. Losses at the gene ends were 3 bases for V and 4 bases for J; bases not matched to a gene: 8. The germline V gene has CDR1 LGHNA and CDR2 YSLEER. CDR3: CASSHSTGATETQYF. DNA for the CDR3: TGCGCCAGCAGCCATTCTACAGGGGCTACAGAGACCCAGTACTTC.

V usage is TRBV11-2 and J usage is TRBJ2-7; D is unresolved. The V and J ends lost 4 bases and 0 bases respectively, with 16 bases between them. From germline, CDR1 is SGHAT and CDR2 FQNNGV. The CDR3 is 16 residues long. CDR3 residues: CASSSPFGRSSYEQYF. The CDR3 region has the DNA TGTGCCAGCAGCTCCCCTTTTGGGCGAAGCTCCTACGAGCAGTACTTC.